This paragraph covers one T cell receptor (beta chain) sequence. What it binds is not known. The entry originates in a study of blood T cells in healthy people across ages. Regarding the study as a whole: Unknown CMV status may confound age-related changes in expanded clones. Naive and antigen-experienced cells were not separated, limiting conclusive comparison.

CDR3 size: 19 residues. Trimming cost V 2 bases and J 0 bases, with 20 bases left between them. In germline, CDR1 is MNHEY, CDR2 SVGEGT. The authors ran a second PCR of roughly 6 to 12 cycles using a sample-barcoded 5' primer and a J-beta primer mix. TCRdb analysed the 5' RACE reads with MiXCR anew, one entry per CDR3 protein. In the table there are under 2,000,000 distinct CDR3 sequences, roughly 49% of which are singletons. Material: blood. The V call is TRBV6-2 or TRBV6-3, the J call TRBJ1-5; D gene uncertain. The receptor comes from a woman aged 40 to 50 in good health. The CDR3 sequence is CASSYRIGGVADSNQPQHF. CDR3 DNA: TGTGCCAGCAGTTACCGGATTGGAGGAGTTGCAGATAGCAATCAGCCCCAGCATTTT.